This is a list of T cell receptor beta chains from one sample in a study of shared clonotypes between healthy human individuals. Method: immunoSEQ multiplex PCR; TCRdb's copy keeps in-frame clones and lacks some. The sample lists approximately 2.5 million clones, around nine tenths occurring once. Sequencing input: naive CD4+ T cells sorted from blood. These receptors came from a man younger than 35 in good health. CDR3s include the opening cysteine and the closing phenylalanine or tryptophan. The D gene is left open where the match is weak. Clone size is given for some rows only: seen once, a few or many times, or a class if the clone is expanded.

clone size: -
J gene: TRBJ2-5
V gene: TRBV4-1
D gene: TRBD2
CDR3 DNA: TGCGCCAGCAGCCAAGATTCCCTAGCGGGGGGTCAAGAGACCCAGTACTTC
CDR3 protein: CASSQDSLAGGQETQYF

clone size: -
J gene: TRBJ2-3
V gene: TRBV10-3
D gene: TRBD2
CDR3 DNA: TGTGCCATCAGTCATGGACTAGCGGGGGGTCCCACAGATACGCAGTATTTT
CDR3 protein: CAISHGLAGGPTDTQYF

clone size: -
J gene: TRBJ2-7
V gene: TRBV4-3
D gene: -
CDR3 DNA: TGCGCCAGCAGCCAAGTTACCGGGAGCTACGAGCAGTACTTC
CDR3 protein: CASSQVTGSYEQYF

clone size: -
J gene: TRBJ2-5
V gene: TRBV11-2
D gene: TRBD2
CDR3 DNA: TGTGCCAGCAGCTTAGGCGGGAGCTTCGGGACCCAGTACTTC
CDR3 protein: CASSLGGSFGTQYF

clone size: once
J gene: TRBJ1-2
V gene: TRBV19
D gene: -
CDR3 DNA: TGTGCCAGTAATTGGGACCGGCTTGACTATGGCTACACCTTC
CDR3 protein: CASNWDRLDYGYTF

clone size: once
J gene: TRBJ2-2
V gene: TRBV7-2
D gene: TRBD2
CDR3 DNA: TGTGCCAGCAGCTTAGTTCCTAGCGGGGTATTTTCATATGTCGGGGAGCTGTTTTTT
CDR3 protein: CASSLVPSGVFSYVGELFF

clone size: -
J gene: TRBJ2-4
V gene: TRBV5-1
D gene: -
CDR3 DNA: TGCGCCAGCAGCTTGGCGGGCCTACTGCCAAACATTCAGTACTTC
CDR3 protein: CASSLAGLLPNIQYF

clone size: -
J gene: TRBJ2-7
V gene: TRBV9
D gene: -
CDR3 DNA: TGTGCCAGCTCTCGAGGGGACCACGAGCAGTACTTC
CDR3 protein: CASSRGDHEQYF

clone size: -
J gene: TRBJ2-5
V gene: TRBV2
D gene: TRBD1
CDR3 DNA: TGTGCCAGCAGCCAGGACAGGGGCCTAGGGGAGACCCAGTACTTC
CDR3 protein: CASSQDRGLGETQYF

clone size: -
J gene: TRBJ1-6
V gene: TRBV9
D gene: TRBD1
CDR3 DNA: TGTGCCAGCAGCGAGGGACAGGGTTATAATTCACCCCTCCACTTT
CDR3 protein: CASSEGQGYNSPLHF

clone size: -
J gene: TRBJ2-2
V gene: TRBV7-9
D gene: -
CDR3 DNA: TGTGCCAGCAGCTTCGGAGCGGGTAGCGAGGAGCTGTTTTTT
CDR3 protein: CASSFGAGSEELFF

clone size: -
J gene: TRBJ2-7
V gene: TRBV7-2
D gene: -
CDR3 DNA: TGTGCCAGCAGCCCTCGACGGGGGAGCTACGAGCAGTACTTC
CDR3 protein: CASSPRRGSYEQYF

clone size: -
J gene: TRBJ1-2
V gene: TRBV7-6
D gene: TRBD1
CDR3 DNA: TGTGCCAGCAGCCCCCCGGGCAGGGGGCAATCTATTTGGTATGGCTACACCTTC
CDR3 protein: CASSPPGRGQSIWYGYTF

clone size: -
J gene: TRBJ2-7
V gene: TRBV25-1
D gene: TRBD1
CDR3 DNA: TGTGCCAGCAGTGTGGACAGGGGGGCCTACGAGCAGTACTTC
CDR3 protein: CASSVDRGAYEQYF

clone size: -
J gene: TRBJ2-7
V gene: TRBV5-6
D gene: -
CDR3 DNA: TGTGCCAGCAGCTTGCGGCCCCGTACCTACGAGCAGTACTTC
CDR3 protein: CASSLRPRTYEQYF

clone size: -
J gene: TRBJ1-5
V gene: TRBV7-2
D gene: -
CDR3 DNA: TGTGCCAGCAGCCGGTCAGGGGAAGGGCCCCAGCATTTT
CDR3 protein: CASSRSGEGPQHF

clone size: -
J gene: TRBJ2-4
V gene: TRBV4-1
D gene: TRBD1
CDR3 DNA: TGCGCCAGCAGCGGCACCGGGACAGGGGGATCCAAAAACATTCAGTACTTC
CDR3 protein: CASSGTGTGGSKNIQYF

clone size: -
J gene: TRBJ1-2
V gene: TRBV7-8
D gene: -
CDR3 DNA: TGTGCCAGCAGCTTAGGGACTTCCTATGGCTACACCTTC
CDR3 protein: CASSLGTSYGYTF

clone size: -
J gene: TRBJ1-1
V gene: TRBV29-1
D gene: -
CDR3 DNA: TGCAGCGTTCAACGACCTTTGAACACTGAAGCTTTCTTT
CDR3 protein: CSVQRPLNTEAFF

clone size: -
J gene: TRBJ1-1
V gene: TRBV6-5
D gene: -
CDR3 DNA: TGTGCCAGCAGTTACTCGAGAGGGGCGAGGAACACTGAAGCTTTCTTT
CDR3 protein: CASSYSRGARNTEAFF

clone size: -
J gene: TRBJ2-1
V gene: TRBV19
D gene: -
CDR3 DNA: TGTGCCAGTAGTCGAGGGACTGGCCCAAGGGAACAGTTCTTC
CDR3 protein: CASSRGTGPREQFF

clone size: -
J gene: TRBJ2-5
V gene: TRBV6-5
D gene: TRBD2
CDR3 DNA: TGTGCCAGCCAGCGGGGGGGCCGGGAGACCCAGTACTTC
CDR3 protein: CASQRGGRETQYF

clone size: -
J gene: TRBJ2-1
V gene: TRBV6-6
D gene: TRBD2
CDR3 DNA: TGTGCCAGCAGGGAGACTAGCGGGAGGGGTAATGAGCAGTTCTTC
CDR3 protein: CASRETSGRGNEQFF

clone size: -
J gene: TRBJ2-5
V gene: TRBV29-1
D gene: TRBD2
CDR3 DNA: TGCAGCGTTGAAGATACCGGACTAGTTAAAGAGACCCAGTACTTC
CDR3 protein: CSVEDTGLVKETQYF

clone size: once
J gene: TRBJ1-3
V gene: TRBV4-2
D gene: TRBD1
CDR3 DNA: TGTGCCAGCAGCCCCCAGGGGGGCTCTGGAAACACCATATATTTT
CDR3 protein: CASSPQGGSGNTIYF

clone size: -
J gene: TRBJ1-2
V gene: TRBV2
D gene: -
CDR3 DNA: TGTGCCAGCAGTGAGTTAGGACGGGACTATGGCTACACCTTC
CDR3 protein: CASSELGRDYGYTF

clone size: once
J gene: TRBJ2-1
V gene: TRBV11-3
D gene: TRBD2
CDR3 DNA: TGTGCCAGCAGCTTAGGTCTAGCGGGAGGGCTTAACTACAATGAGCAGTTCTTC
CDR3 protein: CASSLGLAGGLNYNEQFF

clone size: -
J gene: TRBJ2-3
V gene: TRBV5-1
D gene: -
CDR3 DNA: TGCGCCAGCAGCCTGGATGGAGGGCTAGTCGCAGATACGCAGTATTTT
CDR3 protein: CASSLDGGLVADTQYF

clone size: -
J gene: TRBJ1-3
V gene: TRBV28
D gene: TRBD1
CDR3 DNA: TGTGCCAGCAGTCTGGACAGGGGGGGAAACACCATATATTTT
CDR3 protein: CASSLDRGGNTIYF

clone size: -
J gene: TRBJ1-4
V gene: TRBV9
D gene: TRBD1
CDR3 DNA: TGTGCCAGCAGCCCACAGGGGCTTTCCGATGAAAAACTGTTTTTT
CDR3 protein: CASSPQGLSDEKLFF